The 4 T cell receptor beta chains listed next were all sequenced from one sample in a study of beta chain features in type 1 diabetes. Sequencing targeted expressed TCRB transcripts, as all isolated RNA had been reverse transcribed. Libraries were prepared by immunoSEQ multiplex PCR; TCRdb keeps only in-frame clonotypes and omits some of them. The sample lists some 900,000 clones, 15% to 20% occurring once. The specimen was naive CD4+ T cells from blood. The source is a woman younger than 30 in good health.

The chain employs TRBV5-1 and TRBJ2-1; 8 bases fit TRBD2. Germline values: CDR1 SGHRS, CDR2 YFSETQ. The length of the CDR3 is 16 residues. J lost 7 bases, V lost 2 bases, and 11 bases had no gene match. The CDR3 DNA is TGCGCCAGCAGCTTAACGGGAGCGGGAGTTGTTAATGAGCAGTTCTTC. Translated: CASSLTGAGVVNEQFF.

The chain employs TRBV10-3 and TRBJ2-5; perhaps TRBD2 as D (5 bases). CDR3 length: 12 amino acids. V lost 8 bases and J lost 1, with 8 bases in between. CDR1 and CDR2 from the germline V gene are ENHRY and SYGVKD. CDR3 nucleotides: TGTGCCATCTCGGGGATCCAAGAGACCCAGTACTTC. Translating gives CAISGIQETQYF.

The chain uses TRBV4-1 and TRBJ2-1, with D perhaps matching TRBD2 (7 bases). The V and J ends lost 0 bases and 4 bases respectively, with 13 bases between them. Per germline, CDR1 MGHRA and CDR2 YSYEKL. This CDR3 region has 16 residues. CDR3 loop: CASSQDWGGGYNEQFF. CDR3 nucleotides: TGCGCCAGCAGCCAAGATTGGGGGGGCGGATACAATGAGCAGTTCTTC.

This clone was picked up a small number of times. The chain combines TRBV6-5 with TRBJ2-3, with TRBD2 as a possible D gene (5 bases). CDR3 length: 15 amino acids. V was pared by 2 bases and J by 0 bases, with 9 bases between. Germline V gene lookup returns CDR1 MNHEY and CDR2 SVGAGI. The chain's CDR3 is CASSYGSLSTDTQYF. CDR3 sequence (DNA): TGTGCCAGCAGTTACGGGAGTCTTAGCACAGATACGCAGTATTTT.